These 12 T cell receptor beta chains were all obtained from the same sample, sequenced in a study of blood T cell repertoires in COVID-19. TCRdb's copy holds only in-frame clones and misses some; the assay was immunoSEQ multiplex PCR. The sample shows 120,000 or so clones, roughly nine tenths of them seen only once. The sample comprised peripheral blood. The source of these receptors is a man in his 70s with active or convalescent COVID-19.

V is TRBV7-9 and J is TRBJ2-1, with 8 positions matching TRBD2. The germline V gene has CDR1 SEHNR and CDR2 FQNEAQ (reference sequence). Trimming cost V 1 base and J 5 bases; bases outside gene matches: 4. CDR3 length: 15 residues. The CDR3 nucleotides are TGTGCCAGCAGCTTAGGTAGCGGGGTCGACAATGAGCAGTTCTTC. Amino acids: CASSLGSGVDNEQFF.

This clone was recorded only once. The CDR3 loop reads CASSPRTYTYNEQFF. The DNA for the CDR3 is TGTGCCAGCAGCCCTCGGACTTACACTTACAATGAGCAGTTCTTC. The chain recombines TRBV3-1 (or the pseudogene TRBV3-2) with TRBJ2-1; D might be TRBD2 (5 bases). The CDR3 has 15 amino acids. Trimming cost V 4 bases and J 4 bases, with 14 bases left between them. Germline V gene data show CDR1 as LGHDT and CDR2 as YNNKEL (reference sequence).

This clone came up once. This rearrangement joins TRBV2 to TRBJ1-5; 8 positions match TRBD1. Germline V gene lookup returns CDR1 SNHLY and CDR2 FYNNEI. Trimming cost V 6 bases and J 4 bases; bases outside gene matches: 8. The CDR3 loop spans 15 amino acids. The CDR3 DNA reads TGTGCCAGCAGAACCGACAGGGGAGTGAATCAGCCCCAGCATTTT. Amino acids: CASRTDRGVNQPQHF.

The J gene is TRBJ1-4, the V gene TRBV18, with a possible D match to TRBD1 (5 bases). CDR1 and CDR2 from the germline V gene are KGHSH and LQKENI. This CDR3 has 15 amino acids. V was clipped by 5 bases and J by 3 bases, with 13 bases between them. CDR3 bases: TGTGCCAGCTCAAGTCAAGGGGCGGCTAATGAAAAACTGTTTTTT. Translated, it gives CASSSQGAANEKLFF. Supplemented by reference TRBV18 and TRBJ1-4, the full variable domain reads NAGVMQNPRHLVRRRGQEARLRCSPMKGHSHVYWYRQLPEEGLKFMVYLQKENIIDESGMPKERFSAEFPKEGPSILRIQQVVRGDSAAYFCASSSQGAANEKLFFGSGTQLSVL.

The chain couples TRBV5-8 to TRBJ1-5; D is unresolved. The germline V gene encodes CDR1 SGHTS and CDR2 YDEGEE. The CDR3 has 16 residues. The V and J ends lost 2 bases and 3 bases respectively, with 15 bases between them. The CDR3 here is CASSFSFAGFNQPQHF. The CDR3 nucleotides read TGTGCCAGCAGCTTCTCCTTCGCGGGGTTCAATCAGCCCCAGCATTTT.

The rearrangement joins TRBV4-2 to TRBJ2-3; D is unclear. The CDR3 contains 20 residues. Germline assignment: CDR1 LGHNA and CDR2 YNFKEQ. Trimming took off 0 bases at V and 1 base at J, with 23 bases between the two ends. The CDR3 nucleotides are TGTGCCAGCAGCCAAGAGGTAGCCAACCTTGACGCAACCGGCACAGATACGCAGTATTTT. Translation: CASSQEVANLDATGTDTQYF.

The chain combines TRBV5-1 with TRBJ2-7; the D is unclear. V lost 4 bases to trimming and J lost 6 bases, with 8 bases between them. The CDR3 is made up of 11 amino acids. In germline, CDR1 is SGHRS, CDR2 YFSETQ. In DNA, the CDR3 is TGCGCCAGCAGCCTCCACGGCGAGCAGTACTTC. Its protein is CASSLHGEQYF.

The V call is TRBV10-3, the J call TRBJ2-3, with 8 bases that match TRBD2. Germline V gene sequence: CDR1 ENHRY, CDR2 SYGVKD. The CDR3 consists of 14 residues. V dropped 4 bases and J dropped 3; count of bases not matched to a gene: 3. DNA for the CDR3: TGTGCCATCAGTGTTAGCGGGAAGACAGATACGCAGTATTTT. Translating gives CAISVSGKTDTQYF.

V gene TRBV30 combines with J gene TRBJ1-5, with a possible D match to TRBD1 (6 bases). Germline CDR1 is GTSNPN and CDR2 is SVGIG (reference sequence). Trimming removed 5 bases at V and 4 bases at J, with 15 bases between. The CDR3 loop spans 14 amino acids. The CDR3 sequence: CAWAGQGQNQPQHF. Written as DNA, the CDR3 is TGTGCCTGGGCGGGCCAGGGGCAGAATCAGCCCCAGCATTTT.

The chain carries TRBV28 and TRBJ2-7; D is perhaps TRBD2 (6 bases). V was cut by 5 bases and J by 4 bases, with 9 bases left in between. Looked up from germline, CDR1 is MDHEN and CDR2 is SYDVKM. This CDR3 has 12 residues. The CDR3 DNA follows: TGTGCCAGCAGTATAGGGACTTACGAGCAGTACTTC. Amino acid sequence: CASSIGTYEQYF.

The chain combines TRBV28 with TRBJ1-5, with no clear D. V lost 7 bases, J lost 5 bases, and 9 bases lay in between. CDR1 and CDR2 (germline): MDHEN, SYDVKM. This CDR3 has 12 residues. In DNA, the CDR3 is TGTGCCAGCAATGACGGGTATCAGCCCCAGCATTTT. Protein: CASNDGYQPQHF. Supplemented by reference TRBV28 and TRBJ1-5, the full variable domain reads DVKVTQSSRYLVKRTGEKVFLECVQDMDHENMFWYRQDPGLGLRLIYFSYDVKMKEKGDIPEGYSVSREKKERFSLILESASTNQTSMYLCASNDGYQPQHFGDGTRLSIL.

V gene TRBV27 combines with J gene TRBJ1-2; weak D call: TRBD1 (6 bases). This CDR3 has 14 residues. V was clipped by 0 bases and J by 8 bases, with 13 bases between them. In germline, CDR1 is MNHEY, CDR2 SMNVEV (reference sequence). Here the CDR3 reads CASSLSGAGRGYTF. CDR3 nucleotide sequence: TGTGCCAGCAGTTTATCGGGGGCCGGGAGGGGCTACACCTTC.